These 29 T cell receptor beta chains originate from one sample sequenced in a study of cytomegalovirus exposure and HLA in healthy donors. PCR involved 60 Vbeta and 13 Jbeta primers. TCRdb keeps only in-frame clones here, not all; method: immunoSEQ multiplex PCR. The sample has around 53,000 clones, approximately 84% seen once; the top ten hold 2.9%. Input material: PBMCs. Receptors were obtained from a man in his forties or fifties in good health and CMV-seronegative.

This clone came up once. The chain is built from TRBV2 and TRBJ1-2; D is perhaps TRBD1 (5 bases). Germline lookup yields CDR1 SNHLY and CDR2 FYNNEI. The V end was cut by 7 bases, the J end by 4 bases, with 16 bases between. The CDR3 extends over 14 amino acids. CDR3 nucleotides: TGTGCCAGCACCACGCGGGACCCGACCTATGGCTACACCTTC. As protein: CASTTRDPTYGYTF.

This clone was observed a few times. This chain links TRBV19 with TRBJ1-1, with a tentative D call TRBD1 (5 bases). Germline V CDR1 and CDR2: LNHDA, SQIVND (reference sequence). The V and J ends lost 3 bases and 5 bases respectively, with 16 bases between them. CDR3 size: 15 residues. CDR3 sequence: CASSMKGQGSTEAFF. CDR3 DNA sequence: TGTGCCAGTAGTATGAAGGGGCAGGGCTCAACTGAAGCTTTCTTT.

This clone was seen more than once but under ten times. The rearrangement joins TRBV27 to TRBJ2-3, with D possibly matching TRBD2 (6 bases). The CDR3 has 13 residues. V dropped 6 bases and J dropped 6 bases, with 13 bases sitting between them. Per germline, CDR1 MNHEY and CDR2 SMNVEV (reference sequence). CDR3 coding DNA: TGTGCCAGCAGGCTCCGGGACTCTGATACGCAGTATTTT. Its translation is CASRLRDSDTQYF.

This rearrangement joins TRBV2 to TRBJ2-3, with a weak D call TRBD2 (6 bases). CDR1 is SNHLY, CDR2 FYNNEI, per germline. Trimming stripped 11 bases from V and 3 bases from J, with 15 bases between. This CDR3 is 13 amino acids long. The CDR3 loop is CASGGVGTDTQYF. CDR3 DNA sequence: TGTGCCTCCGGAGGGGTGGGAACAGATACGCAGTATTTT.

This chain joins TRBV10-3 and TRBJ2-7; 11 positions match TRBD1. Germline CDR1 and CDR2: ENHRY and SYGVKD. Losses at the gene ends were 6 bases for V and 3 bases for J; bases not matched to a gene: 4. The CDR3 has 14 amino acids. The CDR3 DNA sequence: TGTGCCATCAGCGCCGGGACAGGGGGCTACGAGCAGTACTTC. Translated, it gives CAISAGTGGYEQYF.

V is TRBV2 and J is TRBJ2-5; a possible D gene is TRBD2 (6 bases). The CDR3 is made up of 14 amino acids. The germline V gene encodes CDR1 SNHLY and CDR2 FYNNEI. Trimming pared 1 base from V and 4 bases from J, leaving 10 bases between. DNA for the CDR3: TGTGCCAGCAGTGAAGGGAGGAGGGCAGAGACCCAGTACTTC. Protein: CASSEGRRAETQYF.

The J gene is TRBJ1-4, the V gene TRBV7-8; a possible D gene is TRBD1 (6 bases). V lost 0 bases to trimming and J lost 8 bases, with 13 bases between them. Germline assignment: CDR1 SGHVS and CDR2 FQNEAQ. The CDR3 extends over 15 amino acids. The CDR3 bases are TGTGCCAGCAGCTTAGCGGGGGGGGCGGGGGAAAAACTGTTTTTT. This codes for CASSLAGGAGEKLFF.

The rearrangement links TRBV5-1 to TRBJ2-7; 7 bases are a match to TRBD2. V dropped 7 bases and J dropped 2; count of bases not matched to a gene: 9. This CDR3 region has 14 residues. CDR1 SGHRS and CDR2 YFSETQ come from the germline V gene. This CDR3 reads CASGGMGGTYEQYF. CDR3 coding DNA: TGCGCCAGCGGAGGGATGGGAGGGACCTACGAGCAGTACTTC.

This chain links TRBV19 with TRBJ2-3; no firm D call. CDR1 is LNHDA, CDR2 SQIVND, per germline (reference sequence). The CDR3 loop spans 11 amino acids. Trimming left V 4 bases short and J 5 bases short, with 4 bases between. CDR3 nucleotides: TGTGCCAGTAGTACCGGAGATACGCAGTATTTT. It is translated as CASSTGDTQYF.

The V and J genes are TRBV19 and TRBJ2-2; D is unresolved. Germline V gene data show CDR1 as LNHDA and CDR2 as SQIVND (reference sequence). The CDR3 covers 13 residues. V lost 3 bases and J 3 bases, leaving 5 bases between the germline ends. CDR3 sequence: CASSMQYTGELFF. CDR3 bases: TGTGCCAGTAGTATGCAGTACACCGGGGAGCTGTTTTTT.

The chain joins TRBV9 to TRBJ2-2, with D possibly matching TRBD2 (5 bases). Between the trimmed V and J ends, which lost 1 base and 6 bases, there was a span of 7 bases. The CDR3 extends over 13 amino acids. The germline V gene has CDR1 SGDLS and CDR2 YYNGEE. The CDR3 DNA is TGTGCCAGCAGCGTAAGCGGATCCGGGGAGCTGTTTTTT. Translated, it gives CASSVSGSGELFF.

CDR3 in amino acids: CASSQEWTLEQFF. CDR3 DNA sequence: TGCGCCAGCAGCCAAGAGTGGACATTAGAGCAGTTCTTC. The gene calls are TRBV4-3 and TRBJ2-1, with D maybe TRBD1 (5 bases). Germline CDR1 LGHNA, CDR2 YSLEER. This CDR3 is 13 amino acids long. V lost 0 bases and J lost 10, with 10 bases in between.

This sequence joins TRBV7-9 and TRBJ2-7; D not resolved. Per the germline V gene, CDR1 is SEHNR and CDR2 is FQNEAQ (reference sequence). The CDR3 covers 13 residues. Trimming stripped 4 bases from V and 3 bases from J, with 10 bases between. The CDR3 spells CASSSAAFYEQYF. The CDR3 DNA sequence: TGTGCCAGCAGCTCCGCCGCGTTCTACGAGCAGTACTTC.

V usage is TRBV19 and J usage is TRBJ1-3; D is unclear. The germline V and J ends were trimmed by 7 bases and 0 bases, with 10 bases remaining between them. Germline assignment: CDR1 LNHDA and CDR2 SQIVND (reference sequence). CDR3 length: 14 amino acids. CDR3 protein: CASIKMSSGNTIYF. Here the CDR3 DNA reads TGTGCCAGTATAAAGATGAGCTCTGGAAACACCATATATTTT.

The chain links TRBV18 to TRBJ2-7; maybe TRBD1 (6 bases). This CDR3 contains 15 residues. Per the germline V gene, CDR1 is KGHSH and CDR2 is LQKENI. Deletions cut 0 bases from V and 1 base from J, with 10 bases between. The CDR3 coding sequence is TGTGCCAGCTCACCACCCGGGACAAAATCCTACGAGCAGTACTTC. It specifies CASSPPGTKSYEQYF.

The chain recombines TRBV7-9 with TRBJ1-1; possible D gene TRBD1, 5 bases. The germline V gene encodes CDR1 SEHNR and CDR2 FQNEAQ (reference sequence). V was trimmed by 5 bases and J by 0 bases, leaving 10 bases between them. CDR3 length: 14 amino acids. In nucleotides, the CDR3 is TGTGCCAGCAGCGTCGACAGCATGAACACTGAAGCTTTCTTT. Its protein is CASSVDSMNTEAFF.

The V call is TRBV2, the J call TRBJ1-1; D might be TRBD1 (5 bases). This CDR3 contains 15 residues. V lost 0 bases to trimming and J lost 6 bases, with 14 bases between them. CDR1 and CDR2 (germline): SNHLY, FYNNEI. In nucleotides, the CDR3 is TGTGCCAGCAGTGAAGCCGGACGGGGGGTCTCTGAAGCTTTCTTT. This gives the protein CASSEAGRGVSEAFF.

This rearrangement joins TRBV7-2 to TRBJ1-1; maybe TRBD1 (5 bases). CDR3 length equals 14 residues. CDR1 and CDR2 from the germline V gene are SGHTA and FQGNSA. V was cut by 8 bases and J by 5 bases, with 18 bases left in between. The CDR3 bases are TGTGCCAGCTGGGGGGTAGGGTTACGGACTGAAGCTTTCTTT. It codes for CASWGVGLRTEAFF.

As DNA, the CDR3 is TGTGCCACCAGCCGAAAGCAGGTTTGGGAGCCCTACGAGCAGTACTTC. Translated, it gives CATSRKQVWEPYEQYF. The gene calls are TRBV15 and TRBJ2-5, with a possible D match to TRBD2 (5 bases). The J call could be wrong; TRBJ2-7 is a better fit for the DNA end. Germline-derived CDR1 and CDR2 are LNHNV and YYDKDF (reference sequence). The CDR3 totals 16 residues.

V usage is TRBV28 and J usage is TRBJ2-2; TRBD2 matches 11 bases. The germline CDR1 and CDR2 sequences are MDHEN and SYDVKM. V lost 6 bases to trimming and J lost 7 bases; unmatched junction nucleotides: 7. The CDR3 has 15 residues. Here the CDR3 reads CASRIAGGQVGELFF. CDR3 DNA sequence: TGTGCCAGCAGGATAGCGGGGGGGCAGGTCGGGGAGCTGTTTTTT. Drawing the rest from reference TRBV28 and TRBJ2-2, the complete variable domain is DVKVTQSSRYLVKRTGEKVFLECVQDMDHENMFWYRQDPGLGLRLIYFSYDVKMKEKGDIPEGYSVSREKKERFSLILESASTNQTSMYLCASRIAGGQVGELFFGEGSRLTVL.

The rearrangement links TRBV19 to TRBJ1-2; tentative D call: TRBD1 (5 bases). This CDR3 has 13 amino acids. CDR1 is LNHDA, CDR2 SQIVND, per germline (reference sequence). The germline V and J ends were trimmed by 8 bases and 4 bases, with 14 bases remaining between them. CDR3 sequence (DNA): TGTGCCAGTGAGTTGACAGAGAGCTATGGCTACACCTTC. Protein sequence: CASELTESYGYTF.

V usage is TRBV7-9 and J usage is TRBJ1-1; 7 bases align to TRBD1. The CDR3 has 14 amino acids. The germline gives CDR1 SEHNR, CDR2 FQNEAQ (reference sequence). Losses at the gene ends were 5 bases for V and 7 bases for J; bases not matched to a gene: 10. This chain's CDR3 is CASSPSGGLSEAFF. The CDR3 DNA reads TGTGCCAGCAGCCCATCAGGGGGGTTGAGTGAAGCTTTCTTT. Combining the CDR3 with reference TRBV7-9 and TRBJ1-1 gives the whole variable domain DTGVSQNPRHKITKRGQNVTFRCDPISEHNRLYWYRQTLGQGPEFLTYFQNEAQLEKSRLLSDRFSAERPKGSFSTLEIQRTEQGDSAMYLCASSPSGGLSEAFFGQGTRLTVV.

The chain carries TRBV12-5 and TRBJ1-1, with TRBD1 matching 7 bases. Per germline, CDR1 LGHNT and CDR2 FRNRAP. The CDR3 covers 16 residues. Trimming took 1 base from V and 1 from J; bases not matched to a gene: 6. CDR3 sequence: CASGLARQGGNTEAFF. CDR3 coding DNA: TGTGCTAGTGGTTTGGCCCGACAGGGCGGGAACACTGAAGCTTTCTTT.

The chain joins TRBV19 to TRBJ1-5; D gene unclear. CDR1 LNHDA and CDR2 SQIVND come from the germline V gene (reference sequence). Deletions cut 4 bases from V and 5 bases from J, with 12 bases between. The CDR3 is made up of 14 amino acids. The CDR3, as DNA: TGTGCCAGTAGTACGCCTTTGGAGTATCAGCCCCAGCATTTT. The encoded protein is CASSTPLEYQPQHF.

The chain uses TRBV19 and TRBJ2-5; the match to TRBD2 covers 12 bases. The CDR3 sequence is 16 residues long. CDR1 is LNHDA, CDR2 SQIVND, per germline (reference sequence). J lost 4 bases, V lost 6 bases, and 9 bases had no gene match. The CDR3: CASSQGTSGRGETQYF. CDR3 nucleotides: TGTGCCAGTAGCCAAGGGACTAGCGGGCGTGGAGAGACCCAGTACTTC.

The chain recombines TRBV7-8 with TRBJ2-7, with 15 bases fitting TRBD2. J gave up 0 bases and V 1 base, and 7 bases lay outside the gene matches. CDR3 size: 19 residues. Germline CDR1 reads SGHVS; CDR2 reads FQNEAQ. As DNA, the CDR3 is TGTGCCAGCAGCTTAGAGGTGGGACTAGCGGGGGGCCTCTCCTACGAGCAGTACTTC. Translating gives CASSLEVGLAGGLSYEQYF.

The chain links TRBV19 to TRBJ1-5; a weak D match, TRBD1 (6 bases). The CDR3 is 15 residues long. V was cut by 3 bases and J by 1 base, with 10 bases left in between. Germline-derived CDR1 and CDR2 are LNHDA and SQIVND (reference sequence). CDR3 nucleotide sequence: TGTGCCAGTAGTATGGCAGGGGACAGCAATCAGCCCCAGCATTTT. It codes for CASSMAGDSNQPQHF.

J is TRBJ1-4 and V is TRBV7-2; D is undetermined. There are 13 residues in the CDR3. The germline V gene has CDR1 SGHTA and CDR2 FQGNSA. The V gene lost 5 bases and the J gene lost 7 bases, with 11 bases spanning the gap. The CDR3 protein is CASSPFGSEKLFF. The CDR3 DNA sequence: TGTGCCAGCAGCCCCTTTGGGAGTGAAAAACTGTTTTTT.

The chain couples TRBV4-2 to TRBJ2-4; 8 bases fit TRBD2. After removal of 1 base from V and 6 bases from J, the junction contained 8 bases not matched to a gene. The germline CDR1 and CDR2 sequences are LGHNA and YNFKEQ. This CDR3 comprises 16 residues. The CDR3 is CASSQVSAGGPNIQYF. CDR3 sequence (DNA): TGTGCCAGCAGCCAAGTTTCCGCGGGGGGCCCAAACATTCAGTACTTC.